The 21 T cell receptor beta chains listed next were all sequenced from one sample in a study of blood T cell repertoires in COVID-19. Measured with immunoSEQ multiplex PCR; TCRdb has only the in-frame clones, and not every one. In the table there are nearly 110,000 clones, around 75% of which are singletons. The specimen sequenced was peripheral blood. These receptors were obtained from a human donor with acute or convalescent COVID-19. The donor label of this sample is uncertain.

There are a few counts of this clone. This rearrangement joins TRBV18 to TRBJ1-2; 11 bases are shared with TRBD1. The germline CDR1 and CDR2 sequences are KGHSH and LQKENI. The CDR3 covers 14 residues. J was trimmed by 4 bases and V by 5 bases; bases with no gene match: 3. The DNA for the CDR3 is TGTGCCAGCTCATACGGGACAGGGGGCTATGGCTACACCTTC. This sequence encodes CASSYGTGGYGYTF. Supplemented by reference TRBV18 and TRBJ1-2, the full variable domain reads NAGVMQNPRHLVRRRGQEARLRCSPMKGHSHVYWYRQLPEEGLKFMVYLQKENIIDESGMPKERFSAEFPKEGPSILRIQQVVRGDSAAYFCASSYGTGGYGYTFGSGTRLTVV.

This chain joins TRBV18 and TRBJ1-4, with D hard to call. V was pared by 3 bases and J by 8 bases, with 10 bases between. The CDR3 extends over 13 amino acids. Germline CDR1 is KGHSH and CDR2 is LQKENI. The DNA for the CDR3 is TGTGCCAGCTCACCCAACAGCCAGGAAAAACTGTTTTTT. Translating gives CASSPNSQEKLFF.

The J gene is TRBJ2-4, the V gene TRBV3-1 (or the pseudogene TRBV3-2), with 14 bases lining up with TRBD2. Germline loops: CDR1 LGHDT, CDR2 YNNKEL (reference sequence). The CDR3 is 18 residues long. V was clipped by 6 bases and J by 1 base; unmatched bases: 8. CDR3 sequence: CASSPGLAGGGAKNIQYF. As DNA, the CDR3 is TGTGCCAGCAGTCCCGGACTAGCGGGGGGCGGGGCCAAAAACATTCAGTACTTC.

The chain uses TRBV12-3 or TRBV12-4 and TRBJ2-5; D gene ambiguous. The CDR3 contains 13 residues. The germline V and J ends were trimmed by 6 bases and 3 bases, with 11 bases remaining between them. CDR3 sequence (DNA): TGTGCCAGCAGCAGGATGCCGAAAGAGACCCAGTACTTC. Translating gives CASSRMPKETQYF.

This clone showed up many times. The V gene is TRBV11-2, the J gene TRBJ2-2; TRBD2 might be the D (5 bases). This CDR3 region has 16 residues. Trimming removed 5 bases from V and 0 bases from J, with 13 bases in between. Germline CDR1 reads SGHAT; CDR2 reads FQNNGV. Written as DNA, the CDR3 is TGTGCCAGCAGCCTCCTCCGAGGGCCGAACACCGGGGAGCTGTTTTTT. Translated: CASSLLRGPNTGELFF. Together with reference TRBV11-2 and TRBJ2-2, the CDR3 gives the full variable domain: EAGVAQSPRYKIIEKRQSVAFWCNPISGHATLYWYQQILGQGPKLLIQFQNNGVVDDSQLPKDRFSAERLKGVDSTLKIQPAKLEDSAVYLCASSLLRGPNTGELFFGEGSRLTVL.

This chain uses TRBV5-1 with TRBJ2-2; 8 nucleotides match TRBD2. V shed 5 bases, J shed 0 bases, and the junction held 0 bases outside the gene matches. Germline values: CDR1 SGHRS, CDR2 YFSETQ. The CDR3 consists of 14 residues. The CDR3 DNA sequence: TGCGCCAGCAGGCGGGGGGCGAACACCGGGGAGCTGTTTTTT. Translating gives CASRRGANTGELFF.

V is TRBV3-1 (or the pseudogene TRBV3-2) and J is TRBJ2-3, with 8 bases matching TRBD2. CDR1 LGHDT and CDR2 YNNKEL come from the germline V gene (reference sequence). The CDR3 has 14 residues. The V segment lost 1 base and the J segment 6 bases; nucleotides outside the gene matches: 3. DNA of the CDR3: TGTGCCAGCAGCCAAGCAGAGCGGGGGGATACGCAGTATTTT. Translation: CASSQAERGDTQYF.

The chain joins TRBV19 to TRBJ1-2, with TRBD1 matching 7 bases. The ends lost 5 bases at V and 7 bases at J; junction bases unmatched: 4. This CDR3 comprises 12 residues. Germline V gene lookup returns CDR1 LNHDA and CDR2 SQIVND (reference sequence). The CDR3: CASSPGGGGYTF. CDR3 in DNA: TGTGCCAGTAGTCCAGGGGGAGGTGGCTACACCTTC.

The CDR3 protein is CASSLGSGEQYF. The CDR3 DNA is TGCGCCAGCAGCTTGGGGTCGGGCGAGCAGTACTTC. The chain is built from TRBV5-1 and TRBJ2-7; the D is unclear. Trimming removed 0 bases at V and 6 bases at J, with 7 bases between. The germline V gene has CDR1 SGHRS and CDR2 YFSETQ. The CDR3 sequence is 12 residues long.

The count of this clone is one. The chain carries TRBV19 and TRBJ1-1; TRBD1 might be the D (6 bases). V was trimmed by 6 bases and J by 3 bases, leaving 14 bases between them. Germline lookup yields CDR1 LNHDA and CDR2 SQIVND (reference sequence). The CDR3 loop spans 14 amino acids. CDR3 loop: CASRERGIDTEAFF. For the CDR3, the DNA is TGTGCCAGTAGGGAAAGGGGGATAGACACTGAAGCTTTCTTT.

This clone has a single count. The V call is TRBV2, the J call TRBJ2-7; TRBD1 might be the D (5 bases). V was clipped by 7 bases and J by 5 bases, with 21 bases between them. Germline lookup yields CDR1 SNHLY and CDR2 FYNNEI. CDR3 length: 15 residues. CDR3: CASTEERGRPHEQYV. In DNA, the CDR3 is TGTGCCAGCACCGAGGAAAGGGGCCGCCCACACGAGCAGTACGTC.

Only one count was recorded for this clone. The chain combines TRBV19 with TRBJ1-2, with TRBD1 matching over 7 bases. The length of the CDR3 is 14 residues. Per germline, CDR1 LNHDA and CDR2 SQIVND (reference sequence). V gave up 7 bases and J gave up 4 bases; unmatched junction bases: 9. The CDR3 protein is CASKNRGQPYGYTF. CDR3 DNA: TGTGCCAGTAAGAACAGGGGACAACCCTATGGCTACACCTTC.

This chain uses TRBV6-1 with TRBJ1-6, with a tentative D call TRBD1 (5 bases). Trimming removed 3 bases from V and 5 bases from J, with 8 bases in between. The CDR3 runs to 14 residues. The germline V gene has CDR1 MNHNS and CDR2 SASEGT. CDR3 sequence: CASSEETDNSPLHF. CDR3 nucleotides: TGTGCCAGCAGTGAGGAGACAGATAATTCACCCCTCCACTTT.

The J gene is TRBJ1-3, the V gene TRBV11-2; TRBD1 matches 7 bases. Germline-derived CDR1 and CDR2 are SGHAT and FQNNGV. CDR3 size: 18 residues. V shed 0 bases, J shed 1 base, and the junction held 9 bases outside the gene matches. The CDR3 region is CASSLDWVTGPSGNTIYF. The CDR3 nucleotides read TGTGCCAGCAGCTTAGATTGGGTGACAGGGCCTTCTGGAAACACCATATATTTT.

This rearrangement joins TRBV6-5 to TRBJ1-4; 10 bases fit TRBD1. Trimming at V came to 6 bases and at J to 8 bases, leaving 6 bases not matched to a gene. The CDR3 has 14 amino acids. The germline V gene encodes CDR1 MNHEY and CDR2 SVGAGI. CDR3: CASRVGTGVEKLFF. In nucleotides, the CDR3 is TGTGCCAGCAGGGTGGGGACAGGGGTAGAAAAACTGTTTTTT.

This chain links TRBV6-5 with TRBJ2-5; unclear D gene. CDR1 and CDR2 from the germline V gene are MNHEY and SVGAGI. The CDR3 consists of 13 residues. V lost 2 bases and J 5 bases, leaving 9 bases between the germline ends. The CDR3 sequence: CASSYGAWETQYF. The CDR3 bases are TGTGCCAGCAGTTACGGAGCCTGGGAGACCCAGTACTTC.

The chain joins TRBV5-5 to TRBJ1-4, with TRBD1 identical over 9 bases. CDR3 size: 16 residues. The germline V gene has CDR1 SGHKS and CDR2 YYEKEE (reference sequence). J gave up 7 bases and V 7 bases, and 14 bases lay outside the gene matches. The CDR3 nucleotides are TGTGCCAGCGGATACCTCCCGGGACAGGGAATTGAAAAACTGTTTTTT. It specifies CASGYLPGQGIEKLFF.

The genes are TRBV15 and TRBJ1-4, with 7 bases matching TRBD1. The CDR3 contains 15 residues. The V gene's germline CDR1 is LNHNV and CDR2 YYDKDF (reference sequence). V shed 6 bases and J 7 bases; nucleotides not matched to a gene: 11. This chain's CDR3 is CATREDRAGGEKLFF. CDR3 DNA: TGTGCCACCAGAGAAGACAGGGCTGGGGGTGAAAAACTGTTTTTT.

The chain has TRBV13 and TRBJ1-5, with D possibly matching TRBD1 (5 bases). Germline lookup yields CDR1 PRHDT and CDR2 FYEKMQ (reference sequence). Trimming pared 5 bases from V and 7 bases from J, leaving 9 bases between. This CDR3 is built from 12 residues. The CDR3 bases are TGTGCCAGCAGCCAGGGAGGGCAGCCCCAGCATTTT. It is translated as CASSQGGQPQHF.

This clone was observed a handful of times. The limits of the CDR3 on the DNA are not certain, so only TCRdb's listed CDR3 is given. The chain recombines TRBV12-3 or TRBV12-4 with TRBJ1-1. The CDR3 comprises 13 residues, both ends counted. The CDR3 here is CASSSSGNTEAFF.

There are a few counts of this clone. CDR3 in amino acids: CASSQGQMNTEAFF. The CDR3 nucleotides are TGTGCCAGCTCACAGGGACAGATGAACACTGAAGCTTTCTTT. V gene TRBV18 combines with J gene TRBJ1-1, with TRBD1 matching 7 bases. V shed 4 bases, J shed 0 bases, and the junction held 2 bases outside the gene matches. Germline assignment: CDR1 KGHSH and CDR2 LQKENI. The CDR3 extends over 14 amino acids.